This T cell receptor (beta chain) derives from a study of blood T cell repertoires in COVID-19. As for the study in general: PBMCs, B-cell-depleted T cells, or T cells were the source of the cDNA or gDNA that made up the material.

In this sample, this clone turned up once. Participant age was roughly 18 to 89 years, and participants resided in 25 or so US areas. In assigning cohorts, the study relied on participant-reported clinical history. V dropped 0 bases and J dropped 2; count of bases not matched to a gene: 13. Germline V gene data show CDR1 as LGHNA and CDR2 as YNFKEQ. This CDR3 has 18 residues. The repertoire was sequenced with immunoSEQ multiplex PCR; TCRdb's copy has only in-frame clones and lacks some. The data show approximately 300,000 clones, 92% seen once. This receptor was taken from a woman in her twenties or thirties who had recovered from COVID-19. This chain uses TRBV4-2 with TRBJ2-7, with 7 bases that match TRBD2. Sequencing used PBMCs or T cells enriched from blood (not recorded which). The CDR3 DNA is TGTGCCAGCAGCCAAGATCCCCTGGTCACTAGCGAGACCTACGAGCAGTACTTC. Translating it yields CASSQDPLVTSETYEQYF.